One T cell receptor beta chain is described in this entry. The target antigen is unknown. The data are from a study of response to subunit inactivated influenza vaccine. TCRdb called the RT-PCR reads again in MiXCR, with one record for every CDR3 protein. The sample lists fewer than 800,000 distinct CDR3 sequences, about 15% seen once, with 9.5% to 13% in the top ten. V trimming: 0 bases; J trimming: 0 bases; junction bases outside the gene matches: 7. Germline CDR1 is SGHRS and CDR2 is YFSETQ. The CDR3 is 18 amino acids. Broader study findings: The study's authors posited that every seasonal influenza vaccination enlists few new T cells.

The sequencing here drew on PBMCs from blood, taken 12 days after vaccination. The receptor's source is a man aged 50 or older who received an inactivated influenza vaccine. The chain employs TRBV5-1 and TRBJ2-1; 9 nucleotides align to TRBD2. This CDR3 reads CASSLARGSGGSYNEQFF. The CDR3 DNA follows: TGCGCCAGCAGCTTGGCCCGCGGTAGCGGGGGCTCCTACAATGAGCAGTTCTTC.